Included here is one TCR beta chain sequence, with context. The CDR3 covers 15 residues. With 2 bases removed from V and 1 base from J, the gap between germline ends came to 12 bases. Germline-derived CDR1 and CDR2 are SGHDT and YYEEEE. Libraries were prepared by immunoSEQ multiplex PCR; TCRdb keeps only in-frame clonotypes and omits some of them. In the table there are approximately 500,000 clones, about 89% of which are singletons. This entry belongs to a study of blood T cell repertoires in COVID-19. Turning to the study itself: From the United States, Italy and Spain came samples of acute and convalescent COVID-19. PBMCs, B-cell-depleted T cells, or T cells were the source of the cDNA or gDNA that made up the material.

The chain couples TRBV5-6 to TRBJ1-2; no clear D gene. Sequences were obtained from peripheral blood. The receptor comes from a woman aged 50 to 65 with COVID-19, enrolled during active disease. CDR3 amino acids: CASSFLGRDNYGYTF. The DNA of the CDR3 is TGTGCCAGCAGCTTTTTGGGGAGGGATAACTATGGCTACACCTTC.